A single sample gave rise to the 4 T cell receptor beta chains below, sequenced in a study of T-cell reconstitution after alpha-beta-depleted transplantation in children. A library of TCRbeta sequences, prepared with unique molecular identifiers, was generated. TCRdb passed the PCR reads through MiXCR, listing each CDR3 protein once. This sample has some 460,000 distinct CDR3 sequences; under 20% occur once, and the top ten carry 25% to 30%. The sample here was PBMCs, mostly from graft donor cells, taken 360 days after TCRalphabeta/CD19-depleted stem cell transplant. Every receptor here comes from a boy less than two years old who had a stem cell transplant for Wiskott-Aldrich syndrome, so the T cells may come from the graft donor.

The rearrangement joins TRBV13 to TRBJ2-7; 10 nucleotides agree with TRBD2. Germline CDR1 is PRHDT and CDR2 is FYEKMQ (reference sequence). The length of the CDR3 is 15 residues. V lost 0 bases and J lost 5; bases outside the gene matches: 4. The CDR3 DNA reads TGTGCCAGCAGCTTAGGTAGCGGGAGGTTCCACGAGCAGTACTTC. Protein sequence: CASSLGSGRFHEQYF.

The table lists this clonotype with a few counts. This chain links TRBV12-3 or TRBV12-4 with TRBJ2-1; 7 positions agree with TRBD1. This CDR3 is built from 13 residues. V lost 6 bases and J lost 6; bases outside the gene matches: 5. The CDR3 protein is CASSHRGPNEQFF. The CDR3 bases are TGTGCCAGCAGCCACAGGGGTCCCAATGAGCAGTTCTTC.

This clonotype was recorded a few times. This chain connects TRBV4-1 to TRBJ2-7; D might be TRBD1 (6 bases). Germline loops: CDR1 MGHRA, CDR2 YSYEKL. Trimming cost V 0 bases and J 3 bases, with 12 bases left between them. This CDR3 contains 15 residues. The CDR3 DNA reads TGCGCCAGCAGCCAAGATCCGGACAGATTCTACGAGCAGTACTTC. Its translation: CASSQDPDRFYEQYF.

This chain uses TRBV4-3 with TRBJ1-1; D is possibly TRBD1 (6 bases). Trimming took 3 bases from V and 5 from J, leaving 19 bases between them. The CDR3 loop spans 16 amino acids. The germline CDR1 and CDR2 sequences are LGHNA and YSLEER. CDR3: CASSQLVLGAPTEAFF. CDR3 DNA sequence: TGCGCCAGCAGCCAGCTCGTCCTGGGGGCTCCTACTGAAGCTTTCTTT.